The sequence of this TCR beta chain was determined in a study of regulatory T cells in long-lasting Graves disease. Points from the study as a whole: The study found lower TCR diversity in persistent Graves' patients than in newly diagnosed ones.

Germline loops: CDR1 SNHLY, CDR2 FYNNEI. The CDR3 is 12 residues long. Trimming stripped 8 bases from V and 0 bases from J, with 6 bases between. The time point was: newly diagnosed GD, antithyroid drugs for less than 3 months. PBMCs provided the RNA from which the TCR library was made. Assembly of TCR beta libraries relied on iRepertoire HTBI primers together with Arm-PCR of CDR3 regions. As handled by the study authors: Identified segments across samples numbered some 62 TRBV and about 13 TRBJ. MiXCR was run by TCRdb on the multiplex PCR reads, yielding one entry per CDR3 protein. TCRdb assigned the V and J calls; the authors' analysis was not used. The data hold a few hundred thousand distinct CDR3 sequences, with about 17% observed a single time. This clonotype was seen at least ten times. No antigen is known for it. This sample was also put to use in a study of T cells in Graves' hyperthyroidism and ophthalmopathy. According to that study: Stable hyperthyroidism and ophthalmopathy were separated using 13 V-J signatures.

The gene calls are TRBV2 and TRBJ2-3; D is ambiguous. Here the sequenced sample was peripheral blood mononuclear cells (PBMCs), taken at new diagnosis, from a patient treated with antithyroid drugs. The receptor's source is a woman between 18 and 30 years old with Graves disease. CDR3 in amino acids: CASGPSTDTQYF. The CDR3 DNA sequence: TGTGCCAGCGGACCAAGCACAGATACGCAGTATTTT.